This entry concerns a single T cell receptor (beta chain). No antigen is known for it. Base qualities are missing; no much larger clone stands one base away. These data come from a study of cytomegalovirus exposure and HLA in healthy donors (dated by TCRdb to 2015 to 2018). At the level of the whole study: An earlier analysis of 587 of the donors reported under 300 Gb of sequence data and 117 million unique TCR beta sequences obtained from 150 million to 200 million T cells. To predict cytomegalovirus infection status, the study combined high-throughput TCR immunosequencing, statistical association of individual TCRs with disease status, and machine learning. Genome-wide SNP genotypes for about three fifths of the roughly 670 donors were used in a later genetic analysis, which treated that subset as a discovery cohort. HLA typing included class I and class II loci at four-digit resolution. In the later analysis, no new phenotypic data were used to find candidate immune exposures; instead, reliance was placed on TCR beta sequences and their occurrence across donors. The study was designed to test whether signatures of past pathogen exposure could be identified by cataloging public T cell receptors. An early release that covered about 640 HLA-typed donors contained about 300 gigabases of sequencing data and tens of millions of unique TCR sequences. A separate validation cohort of more than 100 different subjects was used in addition to the roughly 700-subject first cohort. Every repertoire in the discovery cohort had been generated on one and the same sequencing platform. In an earlier analysis of about 590 of the donors, high-throughput TCR beta sequencing was used to judge whether each TCR beta V gene segment behaved as functional or pseudogenic. The number of donors typed differed by locus, with about 629-630 for A, B, C, DRB1 and DQB1, roughly 550 for DQA1, about 610 for DPA1, and some 440 for DPB1. Donor age, sex, ethnicity and CMV serostatus were compiled together with the repertoire data. About five DR-DQ haplotypes were handled as single units for association and clustering because linkage in the cohort was strong. Among around 400 genotyped donors of the cohort, an average of 235,054 unique TCR beta nucleotide sequences were sequenced per donor, around 18% of them non-productive. In a later analysis, previously published TCR beta repertoires from 666 donors were re-analyzed and high-resolution HLA genotyping was added so that TCR occurrence patterns could be studied. Using immunosequencing, the study profiled T cell repertoires from approximately 700 subjects and related those repertoires to cytomegalovirus serostatus. Of the roughly 400 genotyped donors, over 80% were placed in the genetic ancestry cluster associated with self-reported Caucasian donors.

V is shortened by 0 bases, J by 0 bases, and the region joining them spans 7 bases. CDR1 SGHRS and CDR2 YFSETQ are derived from the germline V gene. The CDR3 goes from the cysteine to the phenylalanine over 15 residues. CDR3 DNA is the only sequence kept; it has 45 bases, read in frame from the first base. The cohort comprised 666 healthy bone marrow donors. At the time of sampling, every cohort member was nominally healthy, though immune exposures that went unrecorded were likely present. The donor was CMV seropositive and belonged to the group of more than 250 seropositive cohort members. Every donor gave a peripheral blood sample, and the peripheral blood mononuclear cells from that sample were used for TCR beta sequencing. Genomic DNA was extracted from the blood cell samples with the Qiagen DNeasy Blood Extraction Kit. Library preparation employed the immunoSEQ multiplex PCR assay. For the multiplex PCR, a mixture combining 60 forward primers for TCR Vbeta segments and 13 reverse primers for TCR Jbeta segments was used. The CDR3 region of rearranged TCR beta genes was amplified from genomic DNA by a multiplex PCR assay. Amplified TCR beta libraries were sequenced as 87-base-pair reads on the Illumina HiSeq System. In the source study's methods: A later analysis tallied 75 million to 95 million unique TCR beta chains across the roughly 610 repertoires, and some 12 million of those chains were shared by two or more donors. Raw reads were error-corrected and collapsed into unique sequences by a nearest-neighbor algorithm in which closely related sequences were merged to remove PCR and sequencing errors. Alignment of CDR3 sequences to IMGT reference sequences was used to assign V, D and J gene segments. Each retained sequence needed at least a six-nucleotide match to both a V gene segment and a J gene segment. Rearrangements were classified as productive when the CDR3 lacked stop codons and remained in frame with V and J, and all other rearrangements were classified as non-productive. Following IMGT convention, CDR3 was defined as the stretch from the second conserved V-encoded cysteine to the conserved J-encoded phenylalanine. Sequences without an unambiguous match to a single V gene segment were excluded from the earlier analysis of a few hundred of the donors. In an earlier analysis of 587 of the donors, a V segment was called functional when productive rearrangements were above 56.7%, and segregating when the standard deviation between donors exceeded 5%. A statistical classification framework was built for diagnosing cytomegalovirus status from the catalog of TCR beta chain sequences. In a later analysis, TCR nucleotide sequences were compared against IMGT/GENE-DB human TR gene sequences so that V and J genes could be assigned. Using the TCRdist pipeline, a later analysis assigned CDR3 sequences along with most-parsimonious VDJ recombination scenarios. In a later analysis, each TCR beta chain was defined by its CDR3 amino acid sequence together with its V-gene family, and reads without a unique V-gene family were excluded. To address suspected cross-contamination and a sequencing artifact, a later analysis removed approximately 600 highly shared, low-generation-probability nucleotide sequences. In a later analysis, a clonal expansion index for each public chain was calculated from normalized within-repertoire ranks of inferred template counts. In a later analysis, generation probabilities were computed with a VDJ recombination model fitted to out-of-frame rearrangements, and the resulting probabilities were checked against IGoR. Hypergeometric tests were used in a later analysis to score TCR-TCR, TCR-HLA and TCR-CMV co-occurrence, with a repertoire-size bias correction applied to the TCR pairs. To estimate false discovery rates, a later analysis permuted the HLA or CMV assignments 20 times. In a later analysis, co-occurring TCRs were grouped using DBSCAN, with TCRdist sequence similarity added in when clustering inside HLA-allele-positive subsets. Repertoires with fewer than 30,000 or more than 120,000 public chains, plus five repertoires with anomalous nucleotide sharing, were excluded from co-occurrence clustering. This is the immuneACCESS table as TCRdb keeps it, with only in-frame sequences that have V and J called. A part of the clones is gone; compared with another copy, unresolved V genes explain less than half, and the rest is unexplained. D and trimming come from the DNA, and the V and J calls and clone size come from that table. A total of roughly 150,000 clones appear in this sample, roughly four fifths of them only once. The ten largest clones capture around 9.1% of the sample.

On the study overall, not on this receptor specifically: A later analysis associated about 17,000 TCR beta sequences with specific HLA alleles at a false discovery rate of 0.05. The earlier analysis of a few hundred of the donors excluded around 17 rarely observed V segments, including chromosome 9 orphons, because counts were too low. In this cohort, only TCR beta chains were sequenced, and detectable features were limited by the absence of alpha or paired-chain data. In a later analysis, TCR association rates were found to vary across HLA loci, with the most associated TCRs seen for DRB1 alleles and the fewest for HLA-C alleles. Because HLA typing was missing for some donors at each locus, association tests included only the typed subset. The study gave a list of about 160 TCR beta chains associated with cytomegalovirus. Several of the top co-occurrence clusters appeared to be linked to parvovirus B19, influenza, CMV and Epstein-Barr virus, according to a later analysis. Three of the identified cytomegalovirus-associated TCR beta chains were confirmed in vitro to be specific for cytomegalovirus antigens. The 87-base-pair reads could not distinguish some IMGT-functional V segments, including TRBV6-2 and TRBV6-3, so those segments were excluded. In a later analysis, most CMV-associated TCR beta chains were found to appear HLA-restricted, with HLA associations seemingly driven largely by CMV exposure. According to a later genetic analysis, donors in an Asian-associated ancestry cluster had fewer N-insertions in productive TCRs than the approximately 630-donor mean. In an earlier analysis of roughly 560 of the donors, most TCR beta V segments were observed in productive rearrangements about 87% or about 30% of the time, broadly matching IMGT annotations. The only immune exposure information available for the cohort was CMV serostatus. A later analysis found that HLA-associated TCR beta chains were more clonally expanded and had lower generation probabilities than equally common non-associated chains. The classifier was reported to diagnose cytomegalovirus status with high specificity and sensitivity in both the original cohort and the validation cohort. Strong co-occurrence of HLA alleles, especially DR and DQ, made assigning TCR associations to individual alleles difficult. Roughly uniform sequencing depth across donors was assumed in presence/absence analyses, although this assumption may not hold. A later genetic analysis associated a missense DCLRE1C variant with V-gene and J-gene trimming of TCR beta chains, and an independent cohort replicated the association. Most TCR sequences were seen in very few donors, while some public TCRs were found in many individuals. The sequencing pipeline was judged likely to have produced a cluster of highly shared sequence variants as a technical artifact. Linkage disequilibrium might explain the correlated functional status among segregating V segments, but an unknown experimental factor could not be ruled out. The authors suggested that the approach could potentially be extended to other disease states and immunological phenotypes. A further reported finding was that TCR beta sequences accurately predicted the HLA-A and HLA-B alleles for most subjects in the first cohort.

The chain is made from TRBV5-1 and TRBJ1-3, with TRBD1 perhaps the D gene, on 5 matching bases. Sequencing input: PBMCs. The clonotype comes from a male donor in good health and CMV-seropositive. The CDR3 here reads CASSLADNSGNTIYF. Here is the DNA: TGCGCCAGCAGCTTGGCGGACAACTCTGGAAACACCATATATTTT.